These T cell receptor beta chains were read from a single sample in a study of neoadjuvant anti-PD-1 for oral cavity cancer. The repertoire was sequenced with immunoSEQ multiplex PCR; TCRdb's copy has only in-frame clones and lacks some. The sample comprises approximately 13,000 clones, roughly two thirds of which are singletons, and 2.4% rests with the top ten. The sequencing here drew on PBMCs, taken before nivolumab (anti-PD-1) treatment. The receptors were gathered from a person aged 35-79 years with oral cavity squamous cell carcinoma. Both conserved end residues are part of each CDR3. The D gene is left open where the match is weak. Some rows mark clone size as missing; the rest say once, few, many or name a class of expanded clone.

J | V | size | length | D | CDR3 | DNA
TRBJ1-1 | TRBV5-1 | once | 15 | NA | CASSLGGRLNTEAFF | TGCGCCAGCAGCTTGGGGGGCAGGCTGAACACTGAAGCTTTCTTT
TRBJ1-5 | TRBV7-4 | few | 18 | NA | CASSLGAQATYSNQPQHF | TGTGCCAGCAGCTTAGGGGCACAGGCGACCTATAGCAATCAGCCCCAGCATTTT
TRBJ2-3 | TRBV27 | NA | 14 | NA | CASTPRTVTDTQYF | TGTGCCAGCACCCCCCGGACCGTCACAGATACGCAGTATTTT
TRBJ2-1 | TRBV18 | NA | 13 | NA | CASSPPSTNEQFF | TGTGCCAGCTCACCACCGTCGACAAATGAGCAGTTCTTC
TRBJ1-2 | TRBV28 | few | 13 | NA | CASTPLRYYGYTF | TGTGCCAGCACCCCTCTTAGATACTATGGCTACACCTTC
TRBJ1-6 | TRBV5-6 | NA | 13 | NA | CASSLVGNSPLHF | TGTGCCAGCAGCTTGGTCGGTAATTCACCCCTCCACTTT
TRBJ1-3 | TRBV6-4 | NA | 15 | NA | CASSEQSSGGNTIYF | TGTGCCAGCAGTGAACAGTCCTCGGGGGGAAACACCATATATTTT
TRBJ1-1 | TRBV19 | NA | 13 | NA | CASSLLGLTEAFF | TGTGCCAGTAGTCTACTCGGACTTACTGAAGCTTTCTTT
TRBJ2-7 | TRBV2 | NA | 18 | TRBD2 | CASSEEGLAGGLTYEQYF | TGTGCCAGCAGTGAAGAGGGACTAGCGGGAGGTCTTACCTACGAGCAGTACTTC
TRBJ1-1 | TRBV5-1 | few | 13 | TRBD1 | CASSQGTDQRHLF | TGCGCCAGCAGCCAAGGGACAGACCAAAGGCATCTCTTT
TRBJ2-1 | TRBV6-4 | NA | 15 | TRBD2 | CASSATSGGYNEQFF | TGTGCCAGCAGTGCGACTAGCGGGGGGTACAATGAGCAGTTCTTC
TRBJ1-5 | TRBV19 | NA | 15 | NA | CASSIQQGTNQPQHF | TGTGCCAGTAGTATTCAGCAGGGGACGAATCAGCCCCAGCATTTT
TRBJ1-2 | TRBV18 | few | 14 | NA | CASSREGGGYGYTF | TGTGCCAGCTCACGTGAGGGGGGCGGCTATGGCTACACCTTC
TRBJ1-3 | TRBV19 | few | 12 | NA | CASSMSGNTIYF | TGTGCCAGTAGTATGTCTGGAAACACCATATATTTT
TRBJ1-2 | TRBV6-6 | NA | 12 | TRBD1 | CASSYDRDGYTF | TGTGCCAGCAGTTACGACAGGGACGGCTACACCTTC
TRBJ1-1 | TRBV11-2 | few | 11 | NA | CASSLGGEAFF | TGTGCCAGCAGCTTAGGAGGTGAAGCTTTCTTT
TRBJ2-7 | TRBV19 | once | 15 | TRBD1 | CASSPPGTGGYEQYF | TGTGCCAGTAGTCCCCCCGGGACAGGGGGATACGAGCAGTACTTC
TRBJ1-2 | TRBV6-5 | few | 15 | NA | CASSYSAATNYGYTF | TGTGCCAGCAGTTACTCAGCGGCTACAAACTATGGCTACACCTTC
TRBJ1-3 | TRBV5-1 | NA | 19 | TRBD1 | CASSSLGQGAPSSGNTIYF | TGCGCCAGCAGCTCCTTGGGACAGGGGGCCCCAAGCTCTGGAAACACCATATATTTT
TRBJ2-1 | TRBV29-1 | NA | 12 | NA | CSVDGDVNEQFF | TGCAGCGTTGACGGGGATGTCAATGAGCAGTTCTTC
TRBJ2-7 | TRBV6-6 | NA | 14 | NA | CASSYVDGTYEQYF | TGTGCCAGCAGTTACGTTGACGGGACCTACGAGCAGTACTTC
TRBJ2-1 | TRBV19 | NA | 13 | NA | CASRLSSRDEQFF | TGTGCCAGTAGACTATCATCGCGGGATGAGCAGTTCTTC
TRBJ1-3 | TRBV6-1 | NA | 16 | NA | CASSVGQPNSGNTIYF | TGTGCCAGCAGTGTGGGGCAGCCTAACTCTGGAAACACCATATATTTT
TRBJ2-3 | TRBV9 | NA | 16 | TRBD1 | CASSVVGQGDIDTQYF | TGTGCCAGCAGCGTAGTGGGACAGGGGGATATTGATACGCAGTATTTT
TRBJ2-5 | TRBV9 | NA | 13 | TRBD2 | CASSVVGGGTQYF | TGTGCCAGCAGCGTAGTTGGCGGGGGGACCCAGTACTTC
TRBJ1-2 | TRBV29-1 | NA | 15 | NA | CSAPVGGLTNYGYTF | TGCAGCGCCCCAGTGGGGGGTCTTACTAACTATGGCTACACCTTC
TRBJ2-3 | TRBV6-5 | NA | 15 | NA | CASSRTLGSTDTQYF | TGTGCCAGCAGCCGAACGTTGGGCAGCACAGATACGCAGTATTTT
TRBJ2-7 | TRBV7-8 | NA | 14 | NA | CASRANREVDEQYF | TGTGCCAGCAGAGCGAACAGGGAGGTCGACGAGCAGTACTTC
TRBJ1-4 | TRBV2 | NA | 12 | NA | CASSFRGEKLFF | TGTGCCAGCAGTTTCCGCGGCGAAAAACTGTTTTTT
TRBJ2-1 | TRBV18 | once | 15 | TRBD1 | CASSPRGTGNNEQFF | TGTGCCAGCTCACCACGGGGGACAGGTAACAATGAGCAGTTCTTC
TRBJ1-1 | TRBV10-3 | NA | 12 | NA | CAISSNGAEAFF | TGTGCCATCAGCTCGAACGGGGCTGAAGCTTTCTTT
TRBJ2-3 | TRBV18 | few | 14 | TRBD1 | CASSPDRVTDTQYF | TGTGCCAGCTCACCGGACAGGGTGACGGATACGCAGTATTTT
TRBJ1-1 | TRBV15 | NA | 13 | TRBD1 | CATSRDQGGRAFF | TGTGCCACCAGCAGAGATCAGGGGGGAAGGGCTTTCTTT
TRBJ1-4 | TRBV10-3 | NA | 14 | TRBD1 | CAISESTGGEKLFF | TGTGCCATCAGTGAGTCGACAGGGGGCGAAAAACTGTTTTTT
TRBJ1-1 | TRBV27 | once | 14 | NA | CASSLYEGRTEAFF | TGTGCCAGCAGTTTATACGAGGGTCGGACTGAAGCTTTCTTT
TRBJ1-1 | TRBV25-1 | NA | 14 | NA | CASSEGPSGPEAFF | TGTGCCAGCAGTGAGGGACCATCGGGTCCTGAAGCTTTCTTT
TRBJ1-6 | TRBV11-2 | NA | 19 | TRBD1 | CASSLLSGGGSSYNSPLHF | TGTGCCAGCAGCTTACTATCAGGGGGAGGGAGCTCCTATAATTCACCCCTCCACTTT